Each of the 22 T cell receptor beta chains below was sequenced from the same sample in a study of OX40 agonist ivuxolimab in advanced cancers. The assay was immunoSEQ multiplex PCR, and TCRdb's table has in-frame clones only and misses some. This table has about 79,000 clones, roughly 94% appearing once. The source material was CD4+ or CD8+ T cells sorted from blood, sampled in a trial of the OX40 agonist ivuxolimab. These receptors came from an adult with an advanced solid tumor such as melanoma, head and neck, liver or kidney cancer.

V is TRBV27 and J is TRBJ2-5, with 12 nucleotides matching TRBD2. The germline V gene has CDR1 MNHEY and CDR2 SMNVEV (reference sequence). Unmatched junction bases numbered 5, after V lost 4 bases and J lost 2 bases. The CDR3 runs to 16 residues. The CDR3 region is CASSSGLAGRQETQYF. The CDR3 DNA reads TGTGCCAGCAGTTCCGGACTAGCGGGAAGGCAAGAGACCCAGTACTTC.

The V and J genes are TRBV7-8 and TRBJ1-4; 8 bases agree with TRBD1. With 5 bases clipped from V and 8 bases from J, the junction kept 10 bases outside the gene matches. This CDR3 is 15 amino acids long. Germline CDR1 is SGHVS and CDR2 is FQNEAQ. CDR3 amino acids: CASSPTGESGEKLFF. The DNA of the CDR3 is TGTGCCAGCAGCCCGACAGGGGAGAGTGGAGAAAAACTGTTTTTT.

This clone showed up just a few times. The gene calls are TRBV5-6 and TRBJ1-6, with TRBD1 identical over 9 bases. Per the germline V gene, CDR1 is SGHDT and CDR2 is YYEEEE. V lost 4 bases, J lost 17 bases, and 10 bases stayed unmatched. This CDR3 is 13 amino acids long. Here the CDR3 DNA reads TGTGCCAGCAGCCTACGGGACAGGGAAAAGGTCCACTTT. Its translation is CASSLRDREKVHF.

The chain has TRBV18 and TRBJ2-3, with D possibly matching TRBD2 (6 bases). The CDR3 totals 15 residues. Looked up from germline, CDR1 is KGHSH and CDR2 is LQKENI. The germline V and J ends were trimmed by 4 bases and 1 base, with 12 bases remaining between them. The CDR3 spells CASSLRDSRTDTQYF. The CDR3, as DNA: TGTGCCAGCTCACTCCGGGACTCCCGCACAGATACGCAGTATTTT.

The V call is TRBV7-8, the J call TRBJ2-3, with TRBD2 identical over 8 bases. The CDR3 totals 13 residues. V shed 6 bases and J 6 bases; nucleotides not matched to a gene: 5. Germline V gene data show CDR1 as SGHVS and CDR2 as FQNEAQ. CDR3 amino acids: CASSTAGADTQYF. DNA of the CDR3: TGTGCCAGCAGTACAGCGGGGGCGGATACGCAGTATTTT.

The rearrangement joins TRBV6-1 to TRBJ2-7; D is perhaps TRBD1 (6 bases). The V and J ends lost 4 bases and 5 bases respectively, with 15 bases between them. Germline assignment: CDR1 MNHNS and CDR2 SASEGT. This CDR3 is 14 amino acids long. The CDR3 loop is CASSVQQGPDEQYF. CDR3 DNA sequence: TGTGCCAGCAGTGTGCAGCAGGGGCCGGACGAGCAGTACTTC.

This clone was observed once. The V gene is TRBV2, the J gene TRBJ2-7, with 7 bases lining up with TRBD2. The CDR3 runs 15 residues. Germline V gene data show CDR1 as SNHLY and CDR2 as FYNNEI. The V segment lost 3 bases and the J segment 0 bases; nucleotides outside the gene matches: 5. The CDR3 spells CASSDEAGDSYEQYF. The CDR3 coding sequence is TGTGCCAGCAGTGACGAGGCGGGGGACTCCTACGAGCAGTACTTC.

With respect to this clone: At one boundary the junction diverges from the germline segment, which might be a read error. This sequence joins TRBV29-1 and TRBJ1-2, with D possibly matching TRBD1 (5 bases). Germline-derived CDR1 and CDR2 are SQVTM and ANQGSEA. This CDR3 contains 15 residues. As DNA, the CDR3 is TGCAGCGTGGAAGTTTATACAGGAGTCGACTATGGCTACACCTTC. It is translated as CSVEVYTGVDYGYTF.

The CDR3 nucleotides are TGTGCCAGCAGTGAAGTTGGAGGGGGCGAGCAGTTCTTC. It is translated as CASSEVGGGEQFF. The rearrangement joins TRBV2 to TRBJ2-1; possibly TRBD1 for D (7 bases). Between the trimmed V and J ends, which lost 1 base and 10 bases, there was a span of 11 bases. Germline V gene sequence: CDR1 SNHLY, CDR2 FYNNEI. CDR3 length equals 13 residues.

The chain links TRBV7-9 to TRBJ2-1; 13 nucleotides agree with TRBD2. V lost 5 bases and J lost 9; bases outside the gene matches: 7. Per germline, CDR1 SEHNR and CDR2 FQNEAQ (reference sequence). The CDR3 runs to 15 residues. CDR3 bases: TGTGCCAGCAGCCACACTAGCGGGGGGGCTAGTGAGCAGTTCTTC. It encodes CASSHTSGGASEQFF.

This clone is a singleton in its sample. V gene TRBV6-5 combines with J gene TRBJ2-7, with TRBD2 matching 12 bases. This CDR3 has 13 residues. V lost 8 bases, J lost 4 bases, and 3 bases stayed unmatched. CDR1 and CDR2 (germline): MNHEY, SVGAGI. The CDR3 loop reads CASGGTSGYEQYF. As DNA, the CDR3 is TGTGCCAGCGGAGGGACTAGCGGGTACGAGCAGTACTTC.

V is TRBV19 and J is TRBJ1-1; weak D call: TRBD1 (5 bases). CDR1 is LNHDA, CDR2 SQIVND, per germline (reference sequence). The length of the CDR3 is 14 residues. The V end lost 5 bases, the J end lost 3 bases, and 13 bases lay between the germline ends. Here the CDR3 reads CASSRGHKYTEAFF. The CDR3 DNA is TGTGCCAGTAGTCGAGGACATAAGTACACTGAAGCTTTCTTT.

The rearrangement joins TRBV4-3 to TRBJ2-1; tentative D call: TRBD2 (6 bases). There are 15 residues in the CDR3. Germline V gives CDR1 LGHNA, CDR2 YSLEER. The ends were cut back, 0 bases at V and 2 bases at J, with 8 bases in the middle. The CDR3 sequence is CASSQDGGTYNEQFF. CDR3 nucleotide sequence: TGCGCCAGCAGCCAAGACGGGGGTACCTACAATGAGCAGTTCTTC.

This clone appeared once. The chain recombines TRBV7-2 with TRBJ2-2; 13 bases agree with TRBD2. Per the germline V gene, CDR1 is SGHTA and CDR2 is FQGNSA. V lost 4 bases and J lost 7; bases outside the gene matches: 6. The CDR3 runs 16 residues. The CDR3 reads CASSWTSGRASGELFF. The CDR3 DNA reads TGTGCCAGCAGCTGGACTAGCGGGAGAGCAAGCGGGGAGCTGTTTTTT. The full variable domain, completed using reference TRBV7-2 and TRBJ2-2, is GAGVSQSPSNKVTEKGKDVELRCDPISGHTALYWYRQSLGQGLEFLIYFQGNSAPDKSGLPSDRFSAERTGGSVSTLTIQRTQQEDSAVYLCASSWTSGRASGELFFGEGSRLTVL.

The J gene is TRBJ2-7, the V gene TRBV5-6, with TRBD2 matching 8 bases. After removal of 4 bases from V and 0 bases from J, the junction contained 9 bases not matched to a gene. This CDR3 contains 16 residues. Germline CDR1 is SGHDT and CDR2 is YYEEEE. For the CDR3, the DNA is TGTGCCAGCAGCCCGGACGGGGGGGGGTCCTCCTACGAGCAGTACTTC. Protein sequence: CASSPDGGGSSYEQYF.

V is TRBV11-2 and J is TRBJ2-5; 11 bases are shared with TRBD2. There are 18 residues in the CDR3. The ends lost 5 bases at V and 1 base at J; junction bases unmatched: 12. Looked up from germline, CDR1 is SGHAT and CDR2 is FQNNGV. This CDR3 is CASSTGLAALRSQETQYF. The CDR3 nucleotides are TGTGCCAGCAGCACGGGACTAGCGGCCCTCCGGTCCCAAGAGACCCAGTACTTC.

This clone was recorded only once. The chain combines TRBV15 with TRBJ2-7, with D maybe TRBD2 (5 bases). Germline CDR1 LNHNV, CDR2 YYDKDF (reference sequence). V lost 5 bases to trimming and J lost 0 bases, with 8 bases between them. The CDR3 has 13 residues. The DNA for the CDR3 is TGTGCCACCAGCTTGAGGGTCTCCTACGAGCAGTACTTC. Translated, it gives CATSLRVSYEQYF.

The chain couples TRBV6-1 to TRBJ2-5; TRBD2 might be the D (5 bases). The V gene's germline CDR1 is MNHNS and CDR2 SASEGT. The CDR3 extends over 15 amino acids. Trimming left V 7 bases short and J 5 bases short, with 20 bases between. This chain's CDR3 is CASIQEAGSSETQYF. DNA for the CDR3: TGTGCCAGCATCCAGGAGGCAGGATCTTCGGAGACCCAGTACTTC.

The chain employs TRBV9 and TRBJ1-1; possibly TRBD1 for D (5 bases). Trimming shortened V by 4 bases and J by 5 bases, and 15 bases separated the two germline ends. The germline gives CDR1 SGDLS, CDR2 YYNGEE. This CDR3 spans 14 amino acids. In nucleotides, the CDR3 is TGTGCCAGCAGCCCCCGACGGGGCGGGACTGAAGCTTTCTTT. This translates into CASSPRRGGTEAFF.

This clone was detected only once. This chain connects TRBV6-1 to TRBJ2-3, with TRBD2 matching 8 bases. The germline CDR1 and CDR2 sequences are MNHNS and SASEGT. This CDR3 comprises 15 residues. V shed 1 base and J 3 bases; nucleotides not matched to a gene: 3. The DNA of the CDR3 is TGTGCCAGCAGTGAAGGAAGCGGGAGAACAGATACGCAGTATTTT. Translation: CASSEGSGRTDTQYF.

This clone was counted a single time. J is TRBJ1-2 and V is TRBV28, with D maybe TRBD1 (5 bases). Per the germline V gene, CDR1 is MDHEN and CDR2 is SYDVKM. The CDR3 extends over 15 amino acids. Trimming left V 5 bases short and J 7 bases short, with 20 bases between. Here the CDR3 DNA reads TGTGCCAGCAGTCCAGCCCTGACAGCGGTGGGTGGCTACACCTTC. This sequence encodes CASSPALTAVGGYTF.

The chain recombines TRBV19 with TRBJ2-1; D is unresolved. Germline V gene data show CDR1 as LNHDA and CDR2 as SQIVND (reference sequence). This CDR3 spans 13 amino acids. Trimming removed 7 bases from V and 5 bases from J, with 12 bases in between. CDR3 in DNA: TGTGCCAGTACCACATGGGCGGACAATGAGCAGTTCTTC. It yields the protein CASTTWADNEQFF.